The rows below give T cell receptor beta chains drawn from one sample of a study of human T cells and chemical hapten exposure. TCRdb used MiXCR to reprocess the RACE reads, holding one entry per CDR3 protein. The table records about 100,000 distinct CDR3 sequences, over 9.5% of them present only once. This specimen was whole blood, taken in connection with sensitization to the hapten diphenylcyclopropenone (DPC). Receptors originate from a woman aged 35 to 49 with alopecia areata. Some clones in this sample may be carry-over from other donors' samples. Both conserved end residues are trimmed from each CDR3.

TRBV7-9 | ASSLARAGRSYEQY
TRBV4-2 | ASSPDTGINEKLF
TRBV6-2/TRBV6-3 | ATNPGLVLRGEQY
TRBV4-2 | ASSPLAGANNEQF
TRBV6-2/TRBV6-3 | ASSTELQETQY
TRBV29-1 | SVVWGSGYT
TRBV29-1 | SVEREGVPYNEQF
TRBV5-5 | ASSGGPTEQY
TRBV6-5 | ASSSDRDHYGYT
TRBV6-1 | ASLERGQGNQPQH
TRBV12-3/TRBV12-4 | ASSPLGGNGHEQY
TRBV20-1 | SAMFTDTDTQY
TRBV29-1 | SAGQGTYEQY
TRBV7-8 | ASSLAQLRDRIGPNEQF
TRBV10-2 | ASRPSGNEQF
TRBV7-2 | ASSLTGKGNTEAF
TRBV15 | ATSTRGTGGTDTQY
TRBV28 | ASGALGGGLTEAF
TRBV14 | ASSQEGTVDEKLF
TRBV20-1 | SARDRRGNTEAF
TRBV7-8 | ASSPPGYNEQF
TRBV28 | ATKERTQY
TRBV12-3/TRBV12-4 | ASKSGQEFTEAF
TRBV6-5 | ASSYGNSRTESDEQF
TRBV19 | ASRSGPGELF
TRBV20-1 | SASGTGNYGYT
TRBV5-1 | ASKALAGPYEQY
TRBV24-1 | ATSDAGTGQLDQPQH
TRBV18 | ASSAAMNTGELF
TRBV30 | AWSVRFGAF
TRBV20-1 | SARDSSLAGLRQETQY